This record concerns one TCR beta chain sequence. This clonotype was counted at least ten times. Its antigen is unknown. At one boundary the junction diverges from the germline segment, which might be a read error. The data were taken from a study of CD8 T cells in ankylosing spondylitis (dated by TCRdb to 2016 to 2017). For the wider study: The study set out to find disease-linked TCR variants by profiling T cell receptor beta repertoires in ankylosing spondylitis patients and healthy donors. The full study cohort was made up of 25 ankylosing spondylitis patients and 108 healthy donors. Peripheral blood samples were taken, and synovial fluid was additionally collected from ankylosing spondylitis patients.

The paper's findings and limits, for the study overall: A TCR beta motif made up of several highly homologous amino acid variants appeared to be characteristic of blood from ankylosing spondylitis patients. According to the report, matched synovial fluid samples from ankylosing spondylitis patients were significantly enriched for the disease-linked clones. Some TCR beta motif variants had previously been reported in synovial fluid and blood of reactive arthritis patients, which suggested common disease-initiation mechanisms. A CD8+ phenotype was shown by the disease-linked clones, which were found at relatively low frequencies in peripheral blood.

Sequencer: Illumina HiSeq 2500. Quantitative 5'-RACE with molecular barcodes was used to prepare TCR beta libraries. Per the original workflow: To identify disease-linked TCR variants, a new computational method was used, one built on a probabilistic model of VDJ rearrangement. Starting from the raw public reads, TCRdb applied fastp trimming at Q25, assembled clones with MiXCR and retained in-frame beta chains. CDR3 protein sequences are deduplicated, and each keeps its most common genes and DNA. The V and J calls come from TCRdb's annotation, not from the publication. The sample contains 150,000 to 200,000 distinct CDR3 sequences, 15% to 20% of them found a single time. Roughly 4.5% of the sample rests with the top ten. Reading from cysteine to phenylalanine, the CDR3 counts 13 amino acids. Only CDR3 DNA is held: 39 bases, read in frame from base 1. CDR1 and CDR2 were assigned from the germline V gene (reference sequence) as MNHEY and SMNVEV.

Rearrangement joined TRBV27 to TRBJ2-6; the D call could be TRBD1 or TRBD2, with each sharing 5 bases. The sequenced sample was blood, either unsorted or a sorted T cell fraction (not recorded which). This clonotype was sampled from a male donor aged 10-30 years with ankylosing spondylitis or in good health (not recorded which). Donor details come from another sample of the same person, matched by shared clones. The CDR3 region has the sequence CASRRVGANVLIF. The nucleotide sequence reads as follows: TGTGCCAGCAGGAGGGTTGGGGCCAACGTCCTGATTTTC.